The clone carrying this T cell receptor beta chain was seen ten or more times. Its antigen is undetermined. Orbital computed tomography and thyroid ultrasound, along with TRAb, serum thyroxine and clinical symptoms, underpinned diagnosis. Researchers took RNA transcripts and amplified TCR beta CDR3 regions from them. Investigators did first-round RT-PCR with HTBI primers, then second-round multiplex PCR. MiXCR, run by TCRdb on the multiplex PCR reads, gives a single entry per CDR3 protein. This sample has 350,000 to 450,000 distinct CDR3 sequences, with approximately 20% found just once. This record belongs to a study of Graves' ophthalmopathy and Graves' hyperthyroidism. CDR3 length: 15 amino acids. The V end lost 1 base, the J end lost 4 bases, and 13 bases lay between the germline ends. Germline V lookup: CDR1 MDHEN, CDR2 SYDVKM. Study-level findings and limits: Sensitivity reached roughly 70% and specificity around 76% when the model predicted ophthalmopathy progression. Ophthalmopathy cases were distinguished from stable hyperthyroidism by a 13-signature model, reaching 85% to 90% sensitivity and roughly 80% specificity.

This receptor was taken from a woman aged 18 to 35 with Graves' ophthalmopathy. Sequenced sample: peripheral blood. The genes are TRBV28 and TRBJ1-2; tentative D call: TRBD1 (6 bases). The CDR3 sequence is CASSLFLGGGYGYTF. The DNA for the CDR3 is TGTGCCAGCAGTTTATTTCTGGGGGGCGGCTATGGCTACACCTTC.